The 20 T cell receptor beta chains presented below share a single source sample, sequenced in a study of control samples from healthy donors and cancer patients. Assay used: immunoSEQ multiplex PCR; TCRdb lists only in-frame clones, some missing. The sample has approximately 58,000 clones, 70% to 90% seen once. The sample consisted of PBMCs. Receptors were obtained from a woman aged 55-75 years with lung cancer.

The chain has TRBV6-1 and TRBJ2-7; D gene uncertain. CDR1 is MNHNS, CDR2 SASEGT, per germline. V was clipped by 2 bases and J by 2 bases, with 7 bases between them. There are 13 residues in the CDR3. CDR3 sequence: CASSENSPYEQYF. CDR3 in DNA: TGTGCCAGCAGTGAAAATTCCCCCTACGAGCAGTACTTC.

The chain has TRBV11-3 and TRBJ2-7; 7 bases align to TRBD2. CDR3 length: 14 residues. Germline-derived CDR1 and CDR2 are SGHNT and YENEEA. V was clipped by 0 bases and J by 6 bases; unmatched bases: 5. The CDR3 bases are TGTGCCAGCAGCTTAGAAGCTAGCGGTGGCGAGCAGTACTTC. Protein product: CASSLEASGGEQYF.

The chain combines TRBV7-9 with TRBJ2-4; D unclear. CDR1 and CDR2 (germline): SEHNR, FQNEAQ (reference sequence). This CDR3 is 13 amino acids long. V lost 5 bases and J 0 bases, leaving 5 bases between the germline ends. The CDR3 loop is CASSPPAKNIQYF. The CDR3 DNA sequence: TGTGCCAGCAGCCCCCCAGCCAAAAACATTCAGTACTTC.

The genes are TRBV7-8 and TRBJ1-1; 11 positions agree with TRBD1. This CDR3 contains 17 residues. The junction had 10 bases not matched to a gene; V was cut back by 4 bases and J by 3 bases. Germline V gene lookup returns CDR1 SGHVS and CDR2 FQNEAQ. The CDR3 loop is CASSSPSGGQGDTEAFF. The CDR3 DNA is TGTGCCAGCAGCTCGCCCTCGGGGGGACAGGGGGACACTGAAGCTTTCTTT.

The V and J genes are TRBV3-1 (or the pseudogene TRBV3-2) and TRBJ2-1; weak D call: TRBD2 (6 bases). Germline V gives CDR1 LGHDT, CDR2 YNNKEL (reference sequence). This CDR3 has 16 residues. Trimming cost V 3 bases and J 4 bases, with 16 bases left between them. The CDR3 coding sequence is TGTGCCAGCAGCCAGACTAGAGAGCGGAGATACAATGAGCAGTTCTTC. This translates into CASSQTRERRYNEQFF.

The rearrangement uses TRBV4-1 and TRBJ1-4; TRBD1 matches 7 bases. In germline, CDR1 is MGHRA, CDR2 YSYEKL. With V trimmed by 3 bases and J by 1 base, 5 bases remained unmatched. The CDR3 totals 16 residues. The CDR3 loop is CASSQGGDRTNEKLFF. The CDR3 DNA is TGCGCCAGCAGCCAGGGGGGGGACAGAACTAATGAAAAACTGTTTTTT.

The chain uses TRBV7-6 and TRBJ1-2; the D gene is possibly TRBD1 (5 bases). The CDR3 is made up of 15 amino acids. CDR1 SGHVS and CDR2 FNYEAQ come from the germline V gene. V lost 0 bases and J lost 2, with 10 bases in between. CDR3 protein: CASSLAGGLNYGYTF. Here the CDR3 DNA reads TGTGCCAGCAGCTTAGCGGGGGGACTCAACTATGGCTACACCTTC.

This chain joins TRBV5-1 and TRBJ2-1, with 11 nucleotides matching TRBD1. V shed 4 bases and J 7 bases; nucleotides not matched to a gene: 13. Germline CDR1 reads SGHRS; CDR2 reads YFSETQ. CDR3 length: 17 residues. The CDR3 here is CASSPEPGGQGANEQFF. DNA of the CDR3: TGCGCCAGCAGCCCAGAACCCGGTGGACAGGGGGCGAATGAGCAGTTCTTC.

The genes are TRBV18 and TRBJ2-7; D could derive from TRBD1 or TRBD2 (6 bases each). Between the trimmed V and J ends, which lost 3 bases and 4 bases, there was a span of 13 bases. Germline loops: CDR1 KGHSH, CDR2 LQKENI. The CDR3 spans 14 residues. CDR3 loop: CASSPRAGHYEQYF. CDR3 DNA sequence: TGTGCCAGCTCACCCCGGGCGGGACATTACGAGCAGTACTTC.

The CDR3 reads CAISVTQGNTQYF. CDR3 bases: TGTGCCATCAGCGTCACTCAGGGAAATACGCAGTATTTT. The chain carries TRBV10-3 and TRBJ2-3; a weak D match, TRBD1 (5 bases). Germline CDR1 ENHRY, CDR2 SYGVKD. The length of the CDR3 is 13 residues. The V end was cut by 6 bases, the J end by 7 bases, with 14 bases between.

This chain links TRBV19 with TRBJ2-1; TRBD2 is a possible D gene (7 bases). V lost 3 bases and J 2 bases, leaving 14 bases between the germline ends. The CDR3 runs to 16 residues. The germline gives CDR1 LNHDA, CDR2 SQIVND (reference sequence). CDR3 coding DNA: TGTGCCAGTAGTATCGGGGGGCAGGAGCCCTACAATGAGCAGTTCTTC. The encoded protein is CASSIGGQEPYNEQFF.

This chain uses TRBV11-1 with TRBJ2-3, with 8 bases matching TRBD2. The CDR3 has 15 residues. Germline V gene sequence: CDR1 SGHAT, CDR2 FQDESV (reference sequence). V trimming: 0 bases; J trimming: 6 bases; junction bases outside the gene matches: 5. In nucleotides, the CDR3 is TGTGCCAGCAGCTTAGCCGGGACTAGGAGGGATACGCAGTATTTT. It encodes CASSLAGTRRDTQYF.

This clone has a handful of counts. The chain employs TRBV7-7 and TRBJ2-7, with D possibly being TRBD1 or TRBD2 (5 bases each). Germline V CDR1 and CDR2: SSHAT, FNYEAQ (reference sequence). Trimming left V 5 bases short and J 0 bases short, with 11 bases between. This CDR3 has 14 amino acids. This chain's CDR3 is CASSRDAGSYEQYF. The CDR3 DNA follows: TGTGCCAGCAGCCGGGACGCTGGCTCCTACGAGCAGTACTTC.

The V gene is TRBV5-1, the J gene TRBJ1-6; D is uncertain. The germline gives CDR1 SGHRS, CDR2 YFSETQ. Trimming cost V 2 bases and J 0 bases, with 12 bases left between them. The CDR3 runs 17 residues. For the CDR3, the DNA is TGCGCCAGCAGCTTCTCCGGACTCAGCTCCTATAATTCACCCCTCCACTTT. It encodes CASSFSGLSSYNSPLHF. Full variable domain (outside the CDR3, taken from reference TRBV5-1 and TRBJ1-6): KAGVTQTPRYLIKTRGQQVTLSCSPISGHRSVSWYQQTPGQGLQFLFEYFSETQRNKGNFPGRFSGRQFSNSRSEMNVSTLELGDSALYLCASSFSGLSSYNSPLHFGNGTRLTVT.

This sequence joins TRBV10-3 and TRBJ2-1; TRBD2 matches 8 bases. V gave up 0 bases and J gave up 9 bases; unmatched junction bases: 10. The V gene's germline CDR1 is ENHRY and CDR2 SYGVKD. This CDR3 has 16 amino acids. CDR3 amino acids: CAISESTWLAGVEQFF. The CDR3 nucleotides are TGTGCCATCAGTGAGTCGACGTGGCTAGCGGGTGTTGAGCAGTTCTTC.

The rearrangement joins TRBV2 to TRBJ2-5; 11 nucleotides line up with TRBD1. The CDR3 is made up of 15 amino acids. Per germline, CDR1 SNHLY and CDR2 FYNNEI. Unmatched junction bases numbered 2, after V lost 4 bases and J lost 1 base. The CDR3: CASSGGQGAQETQYF. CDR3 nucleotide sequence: TGTGCCAGCAGTGGAGGACAGGGGGCCCAAGAGACCCAGTACTTC.

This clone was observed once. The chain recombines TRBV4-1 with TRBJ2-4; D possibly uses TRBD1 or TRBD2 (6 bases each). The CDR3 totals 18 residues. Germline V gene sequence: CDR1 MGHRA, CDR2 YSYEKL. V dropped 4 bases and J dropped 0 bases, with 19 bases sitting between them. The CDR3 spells CASSPTERGALAKNIQYF. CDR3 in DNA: TGCGCCAGCAGCCCCACGGAAAGGGGGGCTTTAGCCAAAAACATTCAGTACTTC.

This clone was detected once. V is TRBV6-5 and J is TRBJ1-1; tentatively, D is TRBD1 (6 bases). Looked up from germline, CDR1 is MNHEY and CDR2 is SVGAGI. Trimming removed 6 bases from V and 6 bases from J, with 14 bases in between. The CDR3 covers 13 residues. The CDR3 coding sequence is TGTGCCAGCAGAATCAATTACAGGGCTGAAGCTTTCTTT. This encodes CASRINYRAEAFF.

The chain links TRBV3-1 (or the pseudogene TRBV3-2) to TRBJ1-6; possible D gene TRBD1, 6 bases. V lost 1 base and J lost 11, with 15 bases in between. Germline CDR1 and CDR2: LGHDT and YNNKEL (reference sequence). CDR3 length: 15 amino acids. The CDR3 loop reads CASSQVSGAVTPLHF. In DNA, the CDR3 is TGTGCCAGCAGCCAAGTTTCGGGGGCAGTGACACCCCTCCACTTT.

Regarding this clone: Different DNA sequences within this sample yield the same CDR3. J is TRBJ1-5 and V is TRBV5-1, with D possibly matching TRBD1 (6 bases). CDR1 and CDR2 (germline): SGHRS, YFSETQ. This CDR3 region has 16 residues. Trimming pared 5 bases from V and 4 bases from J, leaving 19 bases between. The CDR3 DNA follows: TGCGCCAGCAGGGCCGGGGGCGGCGGGGCTAATCAGCCCCAGCATTTT. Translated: CASRAGGGGANQPQHF.